A selection of T cell receptor beta chains follows, all from one sample in a study of response to subunit inactivated influenza vaccine. TCRdb processed the RT-PCR reads anew with MiXCR; each CDR3 protein has one entry. The sample shows hundreds of thousands of distinct CDR3 sequences, around 8% of them seen only once. Sequenced here: PBMCs from blood, sampled about 23 months after vaccination. These receptor sequences come from a man in his fifties or sixties who received an inactivated influenza vaccine. The CDR3 runs from the conserved cysteine through the conserved F or W. Fields, in order: D gene, V gene, CDR3 protein. A D gene is named only where the DNA matches it firmly.

D: TRBD1; V: TRBV11-2; CDR3: CASSLAMDRIYEQYF
D: -; V: TRBV20-1; CDR3: CSASRGWEQFF
D: -; V: TRBV7-9; CDR3: CASSPDRPGQAFF
D: TRBD2; V: TRBV7-9; CDR3: CASSEKRLAGSTDTQYF
D: TRBD2; V: TRBV20-1; CDR3: CSAILAGAFLTDTQYF
D: TRBD1; V: TRBV20-1; CDR3: CSAYPDRESEQYF
D: TRBD2; V: TRBV7-2; CDR3: CASARSASGGNEQFF
D: -; V: TRBV5-1; CDR3: CASSLVEGSYNEQFF
D: TRBD2; V: TRBV24-1; CDR3: CATQRGRTGELFF
D: -; V: TRBV4-2; CDR3: CASSQVSENIQYF
D: TRBD1; V: TRBV6-1; CDR3: CASRRDSLRTDTQYF
D: -; V: TRBV11-2; CDR3: CASSLDMAGRTEAFF
D: -; V: TRBV12-3/TRBV12-4; CDR3: CASSSRYRANVLTF
D: -; V: TRBV4-3; CDR3: CASSQEVRPETQYF
D: -; V: TRBV15; CDR3: CATSREATVLNEQFF
D: -; V: TRBV9; CDR3: CASSSRDLGHSPLHF
D: TRBD2; V: TRBV6-2/TRBV6-3; CDR3: CASSYRIGLAAYTGELFF
D: -; V: TRBV7-2; CDR3: CASSPQALSSTDTQYF
D: TRBD2; V: TRBV20-1; CDR3: CSASTGRGGGEQYF
D: -; V: TRBV18; CDR3: CASSPFSGNEQYF
D: -; V: TRBV10-3; CDR3: CAIRAQEMQPQHF
D: -; V: TRBV7-9; CDR3: CASSPTRSSYNEQFF
D: -; V: TRBV7-2; CDR3: CASSLVLTNEQFF
D: TRBD1; V: TRBV7-2; CDR3: CASSLTGVITEAFF
D: TRBD2; V: TRBV5-5; CDR3: CASSTTPGLAAEQFF
D: -; V: TRBV29-1; CDR3: CSVGVNRGGEQYF
D: TRBD1; V: TRBV20-1; CDR3: CSASSILTGRNQPQHF
D: -; V: TRBV5-6; CDR3: CASSLTTGEQFF
D: TRBD1; V: TRBV3-1; CDR3: CASSRTGQSTDTQYF
D: TRBD1; V: TRBV7-9; CDR3: CASRKQGSSSPLHF
D: TRBD2; V: TRBV12-3/TRBV12-4; CDR3: CASRKTSGYSGANVLTF
D: -; V: TRBV11-2; CDR3: CASSRRPEPETQYF
D: -; V: TRBV20-1; CDR3: CSARGHPLVGEAFF
D: -; V: TRBV29-1; CDR3: CSVSEGRNTEAFF
D: -; V: TRBV9; CDR3: CASSVEGENTEAFF
D: TRBD2; V: TRBV20-1; CDR3: CSARDIAGGLYNEQFF
D: TRBD1; V: TRBV6-1; CDR3: CASRLSTGEFQETQYF
D: -; V: TRBV7-9; CDR3: CASSSQPGRQETQYF
D: -; V: TRBV6-2/TRBV6-3; CDR3: CASRMGLLASYNEQFF
D: -; V: TRBV29-1; CDR3: CSGTDTANEQYF
D: TRBD2; V: TRBV20-1; CDR3: CSARRDYSDKQYF
D: TRBD1; V: TRBV20-1; CDR3: CSARDWRQGPTGELFF
D: -; V: TRBV7-8; CDR3: CASSFQPVSYEQYF
D: TRBD1; V: TRBV27; CDR3: CASSPDLIRDRAYEQYF
D: -; V: TRBV15; CDR3: CATSRDLVAAQPQHF
D: -; V: TRBV5-5; CDR3: CASSLKPSNNEKLFF
D: -; V: TRBV6-5; CDR3: CASSYQGGSLYTF